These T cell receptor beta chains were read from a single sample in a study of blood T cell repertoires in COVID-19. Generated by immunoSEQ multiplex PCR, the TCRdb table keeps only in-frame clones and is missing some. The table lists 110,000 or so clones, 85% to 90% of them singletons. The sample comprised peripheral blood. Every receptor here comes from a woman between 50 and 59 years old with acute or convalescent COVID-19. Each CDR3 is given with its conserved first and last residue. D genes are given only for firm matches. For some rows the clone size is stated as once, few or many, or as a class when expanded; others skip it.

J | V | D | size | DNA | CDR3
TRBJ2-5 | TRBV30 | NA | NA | TGTGCCTGGGGAAGACAGACACCTTACTTC | CAWGRQTPYF
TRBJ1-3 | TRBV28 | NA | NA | TGTGCCAGCAGTCGCCCCCGGGTGGTTGGAAACACCATATATTTT | CASSRPRVVGNTIYF
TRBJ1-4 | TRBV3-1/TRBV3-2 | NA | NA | TGTGCCAGCAGACACGGGACTACGGGGGATGAAAAACTGTTTTTT | CASRHGTTGDEKLFF
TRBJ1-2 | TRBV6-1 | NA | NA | TGTGCCAGCAGTGAAAAATTATTTTGGCAGGCTACTAACTATGGCTACACCTTC | CASSEKLFWQATNYGYTF
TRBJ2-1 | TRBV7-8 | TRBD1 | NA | TGTGCCAGCAGCCCGCATCCGGACAGGGGAGGGGACAATGAGCAGTTCTTC | CASSPHPDRGGDNEQFF
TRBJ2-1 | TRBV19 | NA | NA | TGTGCCAGTAGTATGGGCACCTACAATGAGCAGTTCTTC | CASSMGTYNEQFF
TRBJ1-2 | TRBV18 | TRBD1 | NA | TGTGCCAGCTCACCCGGGACAGCCTATGGCTACACCTTC | CASSPGTAYGYTF
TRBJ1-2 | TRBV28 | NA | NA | TGTGCCAGCAGTTCTCAGGGGAAGGGTGGCTACACCTTC | CASSSQGKGGYTF
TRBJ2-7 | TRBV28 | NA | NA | TGTGCCAGCAGTTTCCCGGACAGAGCAATCTACGAGCAGTACTTC | CASSFPDRAIYEQYF
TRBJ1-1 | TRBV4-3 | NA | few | TGCGCCAGCAGCCTAGATTCTGGAGGGACTGAAGCTTTCTTT | CASSLDSGGTEAFF
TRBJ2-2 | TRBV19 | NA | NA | TGTGCCAGTAATCGCAGGGCCAACACCGGGGAGCTGTTTTTT | CASNRRANTGELFF
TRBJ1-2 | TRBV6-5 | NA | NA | TGTGCCAGCAGTTCAGAACCTAACTATGGCTACACCTTC | CASSSEPNYGYTF